The 32 T cell receptor beta chains below come from one sample, sequenced in a study of cytomegalovirus exposure and HLA in healthy donors. TCRdb's table, derived via immunoSEQ multiplex PCR, lists solely in-frame clones and lacks some. The table shows fewer than 200,000 clones, with 85% occurring only once. The specimen was PBMCs. These receptors all stem from a man between 18 and 29 years old in good health and CMV-seropositive.

This sequence joins TRBV4-1 and TRBJ2-7; 8 nucleotides agree with TRBD2. Germline V gene lookup returns CDR1 MGHRA and CDR2 YSYEKL. The ends lost 4 bases at V and 2 bases at J; junction bases unmatched: 4. CDR3 size: 14 residues. The CDR3 sequence is CASSPGLGPYEQYF. The CDR3 DNA sequence: TGCGCCAGCAGCCCGGGACTAGGCCCCTACGAGCAGTACTTC.

CDR3 sequence reads: CASSGVYRPYEQYF. CDR3 bases: TGTGCCAGCAGCGGCGTTTACAGGCCCTACGAGCAGTACTTC. This rearrangement joins TRBV7-8 to TRBJ2-7; the D gene is possibly TRBD1 (5 bases). V was cut by 5 bases and J by 2 bases, with 13 bases left in between. The CDR3 runs 14 residues. From germline, CDR1 is SGHVS and CDR2 FQNEAQ.

The gene calls are TRBV6-6 and TRBJ1-1; D remains ambiguous. V was trimmed by 3 bases and J by 0 bases, leaving 11 bases between them. This CDR3 has 15 amino acids. Germline-derived CDR1 and CDR2 are MNHNY and SVGAGI (reference sequence). The DNA for the CDR3 is TGTGCCAGCAGTTATGGCGCAGGATTGAACACTGAAGCTTTCTTT. Protein product: CASSYGAGLNTEAFF.

This rearrangement joins TRBV9 to TRBJ2-7, with a weak D call TRBD2 (6 bases). The CDR3 has 12 amino acids. V lost 4 bases and J lost 5, with 10 bases in between. In germline, CDR1 is SGDLS, CDR2 YYNGEE. The CDR3 loop reads CASSRDFDEQYF. DNA of the CDR3: TGTGCCAGCAGCAGGGACTTCGACGAGCAGTACTTC.

The sample holds a few counts of this clone. V and J are TRBV2 and TRBJ2-7, with TRBD2 matching 8 bases. Germline V CDR1 and CDR2: SNHLY, FYNNEI. The CDR3 totals 15 residues. V shed 6 bases, J shed 3 bases, and the junction held 10 bases outside the gene matches. The CDR3 DNA follows: TGTGCCAGCAGAGCCTTGCGGGAGGAATACTACGAGCAGTACTTC. This translates into CASRALREEYYEQYF.

This rearrangement joins TRBV11-2 to TRBJ2-5; weak D call: TRBD2 (5 bases). The CDR3 covers 13 residues. CDR1 and CDR2 from the germline V gene are SGHAT and FQNNGV. With 6 bases removed from V and 2 bases from J, the gap between germline ends came to 10 bases. CDR3 coding DNA: TGTGCCAGCAGGCTAGCCCAACAAGAGACCCAGTACTTC. This sequence encodes CASRLAQQETQYF.

J is TRBJ1-6 and V is TRBV19, with 8 bases aligning to TRBD1. This CDR3 has 15 residues. Germline CDR1 LNHDA, CDR2 SQIVND (reference sequence). After removal of 4 bases from V and 8 bases from J, the junction contained 7 bases not matched to a gene. CDR3 amino acids: CASSTLGTGDSPLHF. Written as DNA, the CDR3 is TGTGCCAGTAGTACCCTTGGGACAGGCGATTCACCCCTCCACTTT.

J is TRBJ2-7 and V is TRBV6-5; D gene ambiguous. This CDR3 has 13 residues. Deletions cut 2 bases from V and 3 bases from J, with 8 bases between. In germline, CDR1 is MNHEY, CDR2 SVGAGI. CDR3 DNA sequence: TGTGCCAGCAGTTACATGCCAGGCTACGAGCAGTACTTC. Translated, it gives CASSYMPGYEQYF.

The rearrangement links TRBV14 to TRBJ1-2; 8 bases fit TRBD1. V shed 0 bases, J shed 3 bases, and the junction held 15 bases outside the gene matches. CDR1 is SGHDN and CDR2 is FVKESK in the germline V gene. The CDR3 consists of 19 residues. CDR3 nucleotide sequence: TGTGCCAGCAGCCAAGATACCCGGACAGGGTTGTTTTGGGACTATGGCTACACCTTC. It specifies CASSQDTRTGLFWDYGYTF. Variable domain in full (rest from reference TRBV14 and TRBJ1-2): EAGVTQFPSHSVIEKGQTVTLRCDPISGHDNLYWYRRVMGKEIKFLLHFVKESKQDESGMPNNRFLAERTGGTYSTLKVQPAELEDSGVYFCASSQDTRTGLFWDYGYTFGSGTRLTVV.

This chain connects TRBV13 to TRBJ2-2; the match to TRBD1 covers 9 bases. Looked up from germline, CDR1 is PRHDT and CDR2 is FYEKMQ (reference sequence). The CDR3 runs 15 residues. After removal of 0 bases from V and 6 bases from J, the junction contained 2 bases not matched to a gene. The CDR3, as DNA: TGTGCCAGCAGCTTAGGACAGGGGGCCGCCGGGGAGCTGTTTTTT. Encoded protein: CASSLGQGAAGELFF.

In DNA, the CDR3 is TGCGCCAGCAGCTTAGCTCTAGCGGGAGGAGATGAGCAGTTCTTC. Translating gives CASSLALAGGDEQFF. The rearrangement joins TRBV5-1 to TRBJ2-1, with 11 bases aligning to TRBD2. CDR3 length equals 15 residues. From germline, CDR1 is SGHRS and CDR2 YFSETQ. V lost 2 bases and J lost 8; bases outside the gene matches: 6.

The chain is built from TRBV30 and TRBJ2-7; TRBD2 matches 7 bases. The CDR3 is 13 residues long. Germline V lookup: CDR1 GTSNPN, CDR2 SVGIG (reference sequence). Losses at the gene ends were 0 bases for V and 3 bases for J; bases not matched to a gene: 2. Here the CDR3 DNA reads TGTGCCTGGAGTGTTGGGGGGGTCTACGAGCAGTACTTC. It specifies CAWSVGGVYEQYF.

The chain has TRBV7-9 and TRBJ1-2; D gene ambiguous. Germline CDR1 and CDR2: SEHNR and FQNEAQ (reference sequence). The CDR3 has 14 amino acids. The V end was cut by 1 base, the J end by 3 bases, with 9 bases between. The CDR3 DNA follows: TGTGCCAGCAGCTTAGAATACCGGGACTATGGCTACACCTTC. Translated: CASSLEYRDYGYTF.

The rearrangement links TRBV6-5 to TRBJ1-2; tentatively, D is TRBD1 (5 bases). Germline lookup yields CDR1 MNHEY and CDR2 SVGAGI. The ends were cut back, 2 bases at V and 4 bases at J, with 14 bases in the middle. The CDR3 has 15 amino acids. The CDR3 bases are TGTGCCAGCAGTTACATGGGCAGGGAGGGCTATGGCTACACCTTC. Translation: CASSYMGREGYGYTF.

This clone appeared a single time. The rearrangement uses TRBV25-1 and TRBJ1-4; 9 nucleotides line up with TRBD1. Trimming took 6 bases from V and 4 from J; bases not matched to a gene: 9. This CDR3 spans 16 amino acids. Germline CDR1 and CDR2: MGHDK and SYGVNS. CDR3 DNA: TGTGCCAGCAGCAAGGCGGGACAGGGCTATAATGAAAAACTGTTTTTT. This gives the protein CASSKAGQGYNEKLFF.

This clone was counted between two and nine times. This sequence joins TRBV27 and TRBJ1-6, with TRBD1 matching 7 bases. Germline assignment: CDR1 MNHEY and CDR2 SMNVEV (reference sequence). V gave up 6 bases and J gave up 3 bases; unmatched junction bases: 2. This CDR3 region has 14 residues. DNA of the CDR3: TGTGCCAGCAGGGGGGACAGCTATAATTCACCCCTCCACTTT. This encodes CASRGDSYNSPLHF.

The V call is TRBV5-1, the J call TRBJ2-5; TRBD1 is a possible D gene (6 bases). In germline, CDR1 is SGHRS, CDR2 YFSETQ. The CDR3 covers 15 residues. V was shortened by 3 bases and J by 4 bases, with 16 bases between the two germline ends. The CDR3 DNA follows: TGCGCCAGCAGCTCCGGAGACTCAGGGGCAGAGACCCAGTACTTC. Translated, it gives CASSSGDSGAETQYF.

This chain joins TRBV30 and TRBJ2-2, with 9 bases matching TRBD1. V dropped 0 bases and J dropped 0; count of bases not matched to a gene: 8. Germline CDR1 reads GTSNPN; CDR2 reads SVGIG (reference sequence). The CDR3 is 18 residues long. CDR3 sequence (DNA): TGTGCCTGGAGTGTAAAAGCCGGGACAGGGACGAACACCGGGGAGCTGTTTTTT. Protein sequence: CAWSVKAGTGTNTGELFF.

This clone showed up just once. The gene calls are TRBV6-5 and TRBJ1-1; unclear D gene. Trimming took 7 bases from V and 5 from J, leaving 14 bases between them. Germline values: CDR1 MNHEY, CDR2 SVGAGI. CDR3 length: 13 amino acids. In nucleotides, the CDR3 is TGTGCCAGCATTAAGTGGCCGGGGACTGAAGCTTTCTTT. Its translation is CASIKWPGTEAFF.

This chain joins TRBV11-3 and TRBJ2-6, with D unclear. Germline V gene lookup returns CDR1 SGHNT and CDR2 YENEEA. The CDR3 consists of 14 residues. Trimming cost V 1 base and J 2 bases, with 3 bases left between them. The CDR3 DNA reads as TGTGCCAGCAGCTTAGGAGCTGGGGCCAACGTCCTGACTTTC. It codes for CASSLGAGANVLTF.

The chain combines TRBV5-6 with TRBJ2-2, with 8 bases that match TRBD2. In germline, CDR1 is SGHDT, CDR2 YYEEEE. Trimming took 1 base from V and 5 from J; bases not matched to a gene: 13. The CDR3 contains 18 residues. The CDR3 region has the DNA TGTGCCAGCAGCTTGTATGTGCTAGCGGGTTTGGTGACCGGGGAGCTGTTTTTT. As protein: CASSLYVLAGLVTGELFF.

The V gene is TRBV6-4, the J gene TRBJ2-1, with D maybe TRBD2 (5 bases). There are 12 residues in the CDR3. Germline loops: CDR1 MRHNA, CDR2 SNTAGT. V dropped 3 bases and J dropped 7 bases, with 7 bases sitting between them. The CDR3 nucleotides are TGTGCCAGCAGTGAGACGGGGAATGAGCAGTTCTTC. This translates into CASSETGNEQFF.

The chain carries TRBV5-4 and TRBJ2-7; perhaps TRBD1 as D (5 bases). CDR1 is SGHNT and CDR2 is YYREEE in the germline V gene (reference sequence). The CDR3 runs to 15 residues. V was clipped by 4 bases and J by 3 bases, with 17 bases between them. The CDR3 spells CASSLWGGGNYEQYF. The CDR3 DNA sequence: TGTGCCAGCAGCCTCTGGGGCGGTGGGAACTACGAGCAGTACTTC.

The chain couples TRBV5-1 to TRBJ2-5; TRBD2 matches at 8 bases. Germline CDR1 SGHRS, CDR2 YFSETQ. V was pared by 0 bases and J by 3 bases, with 4 bases of the junction left unmatched. The CDR3 length is 15 residues. CDR3: CASSLGRGGKETQYF. CDR3 sequence (DNA): TGCGCCAGCAGCTTGGGTCGCGGGGGGAAAGAGACCCAGTACTTC.

The chain combines TRBV28 with TRBJ1-2; 8 positions agree with TRBD1. Trimming at V came to 6 bases and at J to 7 bases, leaving 4 bases not matched to a gene. Per germline, CDR1 MDHEN and CDR2 SYDVKM. CDR3 length: 12 residues. The CDR3 sequence is CASRTGVFGYTF. As DNA, the CDR3 is TGTGCCAGCAGGACAGGGGTTTTTGGCTACACCTTC.

The genes are TRBV5-4 and TRBJ1-2, with D maybe TRBD1 (6 bases). V lost 4 bases and J 4 bases, leaving 17 bases between the germline ends. Germline-derived CDR1 and CDR2 are SGHNT and YYREEE (reference sequence). This CDR3 is 15 amino acids long. The CDR3 DNA sequence: TGTGCCAGCAGCGTCGGGACAAACTCAGTCTATGGCTACACCTTC. This sequence encodes CASSVGTNSVYGYTF.

The chain employs TRBV29-1 and TRBJ1-1; D is ambiguous. The CDR3 totals 10 residues. Germline CDR1 is SQVTM and CDR2 is ANQGSEA. Trimming shortened V by 2 bases and J by 6 bases, and 4 bases separated the two germline ends. The CDR3 loop is CSVERSEAFF. DNA of the CDR3: TGCAGCGTTGAACGGTCTGAAGCTTTCTTT.

The V gene is TRBV10-1, the J gene TRBJ1-2; D gene uncertain. Germline V gene lookup returns CDR1 WNHNN and CDR2 SYGVQD (reference sequence). The CDR3 extends over 13 amino acids. Between the trimmed V and J ends, which lost 0 bases and 5 bases, there was a span of 7 bases. The CDR3 DNA reads as TGCGCCAGCAGTGAGTCGAGGTTTTATGGCTACACCTTC. Protein sequence: CASSESRFYGYTF.

The gene calls are TRBV29-1 and TRBJ2-1; D remains ambiguous. CDR3 size: 12 residues. Germline V gene lookup returns CDR1 SQVTM and CDR2 ANQGSEA. Deletions cut 4 bases from V and 9 bases from J, with 13 bases between. CDR3 sequence reads: CSVVIPNTEQFF. The CDR3 DNA sequence: TGCAGCGTTGTGATTCCCAACACTGAGCAGTTCTTC.

The chain uses TRBV4-2 and TRBJ2-4, with 10 bases aligning to TRBD2. V was pared by 1 base and J by 0 bases, with 6 bases of the junction left unmatched. CDR3 length equals 18 residues. In germline, CDR1 is LGHNA, CDR2 YNFKEQ. This CDR3 is CASSQGVSGGLAKNIQYF. CDR3 DNA: TGTGCCAGCAGCCAAGGGGTTAGCGGGGGGTTAGCCAAAAACATTCAGTACTTC.

The chain joins TRBV11-2 to TRBJ2-7; D remains ambiguous. Near its end, the DNA agrees better with TRBJ2-1, so the J call may be wrong. CDR1 and CDR2 (germline): SGHAT, FQNNGV. This CDR3 comprises 15 residues. DNA for the CDR3: TGTGCCAGCAGCTTCGGCCCGGAGCTATCCTACGAGCAGTTCTTC. Amino acids: CASSFGPELSYEQFF.

The rearrangement joins TRBV28 to TRBJ2-3; 9 nucleotides line up with TRBD1. The CDR3 extends over 14 amino acids. Germline assignment: CDR1 MDHEN and CDR2 SYDVKM. Losses at the gene ends were 5 bases for V and 3 bases for J; bases not matched to a gene: 3. The CDR3 sequence is CASSGDRVTDTQYF. In nucleotides, the CDR3 is TGTGCCAGCAGTGGGGACAGGGTGACAGATACGCAGTATTTT.